What follows is one T cell receptor beta chain and its context. Its antigen has not been determined. No base quality information exists; no much larger clone differs at one position. Patients with ophthalmopathy had moderately to severely active disease, with a Clinical Activity Score of 3 or more, a NOSPECS grade of 4 or more, and a disease duration of less than 3 months. Patients with other autoimmune diseases, uncontrolled infections, pregnancy or lactation were excluded. Clinical symptoms, serum thyroxine, TRAb, thyroid ultrasound and orbital computed tomography formed the basis of the diagnosis. PBMCs were isolated from 7.5 to 10 ml of fresh peripheral blood by Ficoll-Paque density gradient centrifugation. Trizol reagent was used to extract the total RNA, and its quality was then checked on an Agilent 2100 Bioanalyzer. The germline V gene (reference sequence) specifies DFQATT as CDR1 and SNEGSKA as CDR2. Including cysteine and phenylalanine, the CDR3 has 13 amino acids. The read is trimmed to its CDR3 DNA, 39 bases read in frame from base 1. Unmatched junction bases come to 1, with V trimmed by 6 bases and J by 0 bases.

This sample is drawn from a study of Graves' ophthalmopathy and Graves' hyperthyroidism (dated by TCRdb to about 2018). With regard to the full study: Peripheral blood samples were taken at the time of initial diagnosis, before any treatment was given. To tell Graves' ophthalmopathy apart from Graves' hyperthyroidism, and to predict which patients would progress to ophthalmopathy, the study relied on TCR beta repertoire signatures. In total, 120 to 150 blood samples were TCR-sequenced: fewer than 50 ophthalmopathy, some 80 hyperthyroidism and some 17 hyperthyroidism-to-ophthalmopathy patients. To explore V-J signatures distinguishing ophthalmopathy from hyperthyroidism, a discovery set of roughly 100 patients (43 ophthalmopathy, roughly 56 stable hyperthyroidism) was enrolled. An independent validation cohort was composed of 18 hyperthyroidism patients and 17 patients who later progressed from hyperthyroidism to ophthalmopathy. In five to seven hyperthyroidism patients, the T-cell repertoire of thyroid tissue was compared with the T-cell repertoire of blood. Following sampling, methimazole starting at 30 mg daily was administered to hyperthyroidism patients, and high-dose intravenous methylprednisolone was administered to ophthalmopathy patients.

For repertoire sequencing, the TCR beta CDR3 regions were amplified from RNA transcripts. The first round was an RT-PCR using HTBI primers with the Qiagen OneStep RT-PCR kit, and this first round was followed by a second-round multiplex PCR, then size selection and purification. The libraries underwent paired-end sequencing with 100 bp reads on an Illumina HiSeq2000. The authors' analysis ran thus. Reads were processed with SOAPnuke, discarding reads with adapters, uncalled bases, mean Phred below 15, or no exact constant-primer or identifier match. High-quality paired reads were merged with COPE v1.2.5. Each unique nucleotide sequence was treated as a clonotype, and MiTCR v1.1 was used to align the clonotypes to the IMGT TRB V, D and J references. Only V-J combinations with frequency above 0.0001 were analysed, covering over 98% of repertoires. A TCR clonal expansion and chaos score per V-J combination was defined as the ratio of F50 clonal expansion to chaos observed in the TCRdist matrix. Features were reduced by Welch's t-statistics and random forest to 10 to 15 V-J combinations, which fed a naive Bayes classifier. Thyroid-blood repertoire similarity was quantified with the Morisita-Horn index. The raw public data were reprocessed by TCRdb itself: fastp quality trimming at Q25, MiXCR clonotype calling, in-frame beta chains only. Rows are unified per CDR3 protein, each entry keeping the most common DNA and genes. TCRdb assigned the V and J calls; the authors' analysis was not used. Across this sample there are 57,000 or so distinct CDR3 sequences, with approximately 50% seen only once. The ten largest clones capture approximately 4.8% of the sample.

The paper as a whole reports these results and caveats: Sample size was not predetermined statistically, and investigators were not blinded to group allocation. In cross-validation, the 13-signature model distinguished ophthalmopathy from stable hyperthyroidism with about 89% sensitivity and around 81% specificity, while in the test set the corresponding values were about 80% and 75%. In validation, the model predicted ophthalmopathy progression with over 60% sensitivity and approximately 75% specificity; some 13 predicted patients were CT-confirmed with GO in a median of approximately six months. Among expanded thyroid clonotypes with frequency above 0.001, most also showed up in blood, which suggests that blood repertoires may reflect the thyroid immune response.

The origin of this receptor is an adult woman with Graves' ophthalmopathy. This chain joins TRBV20-1 to TRBJ1-5, and 8 junction bases match TRBD1. Sequences were obtained from peripheral blood. The CDR3 region: CSAGQGSNQPQHF. The DNA sequence is given as TGCAGTGCAGGACAGGGTAGCAATCAGCCCCAGCATTTT.